These 24 T cell receptor beta chains originate from one sample sequenced in a study of shared clonotypes between healthy human individuals. Clones were sequenced by immunoSEQ multiplex PCR, and TCRdb holds only the in-frame ones, with some missing. The sample records about 320,000 clones, more than 75% being singletons. Material for sequencing was memory CD8+ T cells sorted from blood. Sample subset: CD45RO+ cells pooled with CCR7-negative TemRA cells. These receptors were taken from a man between 18 and 35 years old in good health.

This clone was recorded many times. This chain links TRBV4-1 with TRBJ1-2; 7 nucleotides line up with TRBD1. The CDR3 loop spans 17 amino acids. Germline values: CDR1 MGHRA, CDR2 YSYEKL. The ends lost 2 bases at V and 6 bases at J; junction bases unmatched: 15. This chain's CDR3 is CASSQTPRAGTVDGYTF. Here the CDR3 DNA reads TGCGCCAGCAGCCAAACCCCCAGGGCCGGGACAGTGGATGGCTACACCTTC.

The chain has TRBV19 and TRBJ1-3, with D unresolved. The CDR3 runs 16 residues. CDR1 and CDR2 from the germline V gene are LNHDA and SQIVND (reference sequence). V shed 0 bases and J shed 0 bases, with 9 bases lying between them. The CDR3 region is CASSIDLVSSGNTIYF. DNA of the CDR3: TGTGCCAGTAGTATAGATCTCGTGAGCTCTGGAAACACCATATATTTT.

The CDR3 DNA sequence: TGTGCCAGCAGCTTAGATAGGGACAATGAGCAGTTCTTC. Protein sequence: CASSLDRDNEQFF. This chain connects TRBV11-2 to TRBJ2-1; D remains unclear. The V gene's germline CDR1 is SGHAT and CDR2 FQNNGV. The CDR3 runs 13 residues. Trimming left V 0 bases short and J 5 bases short, with 5 bases between.

The rearrangement uses TRBV6-5 and TRBJ1-5; D is uncertain. CDR3 length equals 13 residues. The V end lost 7 bases, the J end lost 7 bases, and 14 bases lay between the germline ends. Germline V gene data show CDR1 as MNHEY and CDR2 as SVGAGI. The CDR3 loop is CASNSGPSQPQHF. In DNA form, the CDR3 reads TGTGCCAGCAATTCAGGACCTAGCCAGCCCCAGCATTTT.

The rearrangement uses TRBV11-2 and TRBJ2-7; 10 bases agree with TRBD2. Germline V lookup: CDR1 SGHAT, CDR2 FQNNGV. This CDR3 has 15 amino acids. The V gene end was trimmed by 5 bases and the J gene end by 2 bases; junction bases not matched to a gene: 6. CDR3 residues: CASSPGLALAYEQYF. CDR3 bases: TGTGCCAGCAGCCCGGGACTAGCGTTGGCCTACGAGCAGTACTTC.

V usage is TRBV28 and J usage is TRBJ2-3, with unresolved D. Trimming removed 4 bases from V and 2 bases from J, with 19 bases in between. Per the germline V gene, CDR1 is MDHEN and CDR2 is SYDVKM. This CDR3 has 17 amino acids. CDR3 sequence (DNA): TGTGCCAGCAGTTCGCTAAAACTCGTTTCCACCACAGATACGCAGTATTTT. Amino acids: CASSSLKLVSTTDTQYF.

The genes are TRBV19 and TRBJ2-7; 7 positions agree with TRBD1. The germline V gene has CDR1 LNHDA and CDR2 SQIVND (reference sequence). This CDR3 contains 14 residues. V dropped 6 bases and J dropped 5; count of bases not matched to a gene: 10. The CDR3: CASSPQGVYDEQYF. CDR3 sequence (DNA): TGTGCCAGTAGCCCGCAGGGGGTGTACGACGAGCAGTACTTC.

The chain is built from TRBV7-2 and TRBJ2-1; D may match TRBD1 or TRBD2 (6 bases each). This CDR3 is 14 amino acids long. CDR1 SGHTA and CDR2 FQGNSA come from the germline V gene. V lost 3 bases, J lost 5 bases, and 11 bases lay in between. CDR3 region: CASSFPGAHNEQFF. CDR3 nucleotide sequence: TGTGCCAGCAGCTTTCCGGGGGCCCACAATGAGCAGTTCTTC.

V usage is TRBV5-8 and J usage is TRBJ2-7; 13 positions match TRBD2. V trimming: 0 bases; J trimming: 3 bases; junction bases outside the gene matches: 3. Germline lookup yields CDR1 SGHTS and CDR2 YDEGEE. The CDR3 is made up of 16 amino acids. The CDR3 region is CASSLVGTSGIYEQYF. CDR3 DNA: TGTGCCAGCAGCTTGGTTGGGACTAGCGGGATCTACGAGCAGTACTTC.

The CDR3 nucleotides read TGCGCCAGCAGCCTTTTGCTAGCGGGACAAGAGACCCAGTACTTC. Translation: CASSLLLAGQETQYF. The chain combines TRBV4-3 with TRBJ2-5, with 9 positions matching TRBD2. This CDR3 spans 15 amino acids. Per germline, CDR1 LGHNA and CDR2 YSLEER. Trimming at V came to 4 bases and at J to 2 bases, leaving 5 bases not matched to a gene.

This chain uses TRBV7-9 with TRBJ2-7; no clear D gene. CDR1 is SEHNR, CDR2 FQNEAQ, per germline (reference sequence). This CDR3 has 13 amino acids. V was pared by 1 base and J by 3 bases, with 7 bases between. CDR3 nucleotides: TGTGCCAGCAGCTTAGATCCTTTCTACGAGCAGTACTTC. This sequence encodes CASSLDPFYEQYF.

The rearrangement links TRBV4-1 to TRBJ2-1; D is uncertain. Trimming cost V 2 bases and J 9 bases, with 5 bases left between them. The CDR3 runs to 11 residues. Per the germline V gene, CDR1 is MGHRA and CDR2 is YSYEKL. The CDR3 region has the DNA TGCGCCAGCAGCCAACAGAGTGAGCAGTTCTTC. This gives the protein CASSQQSEQFF.

This chain joins TRBV4-3 and TRBJ2-7; 7 positions match TRBD2. This CDR3 is 17 amino acids long. With V trimmed by 4 bases and J by 5 bases, 17 bases remained unmatched. Germline lookup yields CDR1 LGHNA and CDR2 YSLEER. CDR3 sequence reads: CASSRQGEGQGADEQYF. The CDR3 DNA sequence: TGCGCCAGCAGCCGTCAAGGGGAGGGGCAAGGTGCAGACGAGCAGTACTTC.

The chain links TRBV28 to TRBJ1-6; D not certain. This CDR3 contains 15 residues. Germline CDR1 and CDR2: MDHEN and SYDVKM. The germline V and J ends were trimmed by 8 bases and 0 bases, with 11 bases remaining between them. CDR3: CASSGSYSYNSPLHF. Written as DNA, the CDR3 is TGTGCCAGCTCTGGCAGCTACTCCTATAATTCACCCCTCCACTTT. The entire variable domain, with the rest obtained from reference TRBV28 and TRBJ1-6, is as follows: DVKVTQSSRYLVKRTGEKVFLECVQDMDHENMFWYRQDPGLGLRLIYFSYDVKMKEKGDIPEGYSVSREKKERFSLILESASTNQTSMYLCASSGSYSYNSPLHFGNGTRLTVT.

V is TRBV12-5 and J is TRBJ1-1; D is unresolved. V was pared by 3 bases and J by 1 base, with 9 bases between. The CDR3 is 14 amino acids. The V gene's germline CDR1 is LGHNT and CDR2 FRNRAP. CDR3 amino acids: CASGFRGSNTEAFF. The CDR3 DNA reads as TGTGCTAGTGGTTTTCGAGGTTCGAACACTGAAGCTTTCTTT.

The chain carries TRBV6-4 and TRBJ2-3; D gene unclear. From germline, CDR1 is MRHNA and CDR2 SNTAGT. The germline V and J ends were trimmed by 2 bases and 2 bases, with 5 bases remaining between them. CDR3 size: 13 residues. In DNA form, the CDR3 reads TGTGCCAGCAGTGACACTATCACAGATACGCAGTATTTT. It translates to CASSDTITDTQYF.

The V gene is TRBV5-6, the J gene TRBJ1-5; D gene ambiguous. V lost 0 bases, J lost 0 bases, and 13 bases lay in between. CDR1 and CDR2 from the germline V gene are SGHDT and YYEEEE. This CDR3 has 17 amino acids. The CDR3 DNA sequence: TGTGCCAGCAGCTTGGGCCAGGATCTCTATAGCAATCAGCCCCAGCATTTT. It specifies CASSLGQDLYSNQPQHF.

The chain is built from TRBV11-2 and TRBJ1-4; 12 positions agree with TRBD1. Germline V lookup: CDR1 SGHAT, CDR2 FQNNGV. The V gene end was trimmed by 5 bases and the J gene end by 17 bases; junction bases not matched to a gene: 6. This CDR3 has 12 residues. The CDR3 sequence is CASSLTGQGAFF. The DNA of the CDR3 is TGTGCCAGCAGCCTCACGGGACAGGGGGCCTTTTTT. The variable domain in full, completed from reference TRBV11-2 and TRBJ1-4, reads EAGVAQSPRYKIIEKRQSVAFWCNPISGHATLYWYQQILGQGPKLLIQFQNNGVVDDSQLPKDRFSAERLKGVDSTLKIQPAKLEDSAVYLCASSLTGQGAFFGSGTQLSVL.

The CDR3 loop is CASSLGTGYVNTEAFF. The CDR3 DNA is TGTGCCAGCAGCCTCGGGACAGGGTATGTGAACACTGAAGCTTTCTTT. This chain joins TRBV11-2 and TRBJ1-1, with TRBD1 matching over 9 bases. The germline V gene encodes CDR1 SGHAT and CDR2 FQNNGV. CDR3 size: 16 residues. J lost 0 bases, V lost 5 bases, and 7 bases had no gene match. Variable domain in full (rest from reference TRBV11-2 and TRBJ1-1): EAGVAQSPRYKIIEKRQSVAFWCNPISGHATLYWYQQILGQGPKLLIQFQNNGVVDDSQLPKDRFSAERLKGVDSTLKIQPAKLEDSAVYLCASSLGTGYVNTEAFFGQGTRLTVV.

CDR3 residues: CSVGVVKSPGGYTF. CDR3 in DNA: TGCAGCGTGGGGGTGGTAAAGTCCCCAGGTGGCTACACCTTC. The V call is TRBV29-1, the J call TRBJ1-2; tentatively, D is TRBD1 (5 bases). CDR3 size: 14 residues. The germline V and J ends were trimmed by 6 bases and 7 bases, with 21 bases remaining between them. CDR1 SQVTM and CDR2 ANQGSEA come from the germline V gene.

The chain is built from TRBV19 and TRBJ1-2; D call uncertain. Trimming took off 0 bases at V and 2 bases at J, with 10 bases between the two ends. This CDR3 region has 15 residues. Looked up from germline, CDR1 is LNHDA and CDR2 is SQIVND (reference sequence). The CDR3 DNA follows: TGTGCCAGTAGTATAGACGGAGGGTGGAACTATGGCTACACCTTC. Protein: CASSIDGGWNYGYTF.

The V and J genes are TRBV9 and TRBJ1-2, with D possibly TRBD1 on 5 matching bases. Germline V gene lookup returns CDR1 SGDLS and CDR2 YYNGEE. Trimming removed 3 bases at V and 1 base at J, with 13 bases between. This CDR3 has 15 residues. The CDR3 reads CASSAWDGGNYGYTF. Written as DNA, the CDR3 is TGTGCCAGCAGCGCCTGGGACGGGGGTAACTATGGCTACACCTTC.

The chain combines TRBV11-2 with TRBJ2-3; D might be TRBD2 (5 bases). Deletions cut 0 bases from V and 0 bases from J, with 7 bases between. The CDR3 has 15 residues. In germline, CDR1 is SGHAT, CDR2 FQNNGV. The CDR3 bases are TGTGCCAGCAGCTTAGAAGCGGCTAGCACAGATACGCAGTATTTT. This codes for CASSLEAASTDTQYF.

V gene TRBV7-9 combines with J gene TRBJ2-5, with D tentatively TRBD2 (6 bases). This CDR3 region has 17 residues. Germline V lookup: CDR1 SEHNR, CDR2 FQNEAQ (reference sequence). Trimming removed 3 bases at V and 1 base at J, with 18 bases between. Here the CDR3 reads CASSLGYGEVAQETQYF. In nucleotides, the CDR3 is TGTGCCAGCAGCTTGGGGTATGGGGAGGTGGCCCAAGAGACCCAGTACTTC.